This T cell receptor beta chain was obtained from a study of cytomegalovirus exposure and HLA in healthy donors. Broader study findings: For most subjects, TCR beta sequences were reported to predict HLA-A and HLA-B alleles with accuracy. In vitro experiments confirmed that a few CMV-associated chains were specific for CMV antigens. The study designated about 160 TCR beta chains cytomegalovirus-associated. In a later analysis, productive TCRs from donors in an Asian-associated ancestry cluster reportedly carried fewer N-insertions than the cohort mean.

The CDR3 is 15 amino acids. The germline V gene has CDR1 SNHLY and CDR2 FYNNEI. V lost 1 base and J lost 8; bases outside the gene matches: 4. The PCR was carried out with 60 Vbeta primers and 13 Jbeta primers. TCRdb's table, derived via immunoSEQ multiplex PCR, lists solely in-frame clones and lacks some. The table lists over 150,000 clones, 79% of them singletons. This clone has just a few counts. Its antigen is still unknown. The chain combines TRBV2 with TRBJ2-1, with 11 bases identical to TRBD2. Sequencing was performed on PBMCs. The receptor's source is a girl under 18 in good health and CMV-seropositive. The CDR3 loop is CASSEVAGGRYEQFF. CDR3 sequence (DNA): TGTGCCAGCAGTGAAGTAGCGGGGGGGCGATATGAGCAGTTCTTC. Combining the CDR3 with reference TRBV2 and TRBJ2-1 gives the whole variable domain EPEVTQTPSHQVTQMGQEVILRCVPISNHLYFYWYRQILGQKVEFLVSFYNNEISEKSEIFDDQFSVERPDGSNFTLKIRSTKLEDSAMYFCASSEVAGGRYEQFFGPGTRLTVL.